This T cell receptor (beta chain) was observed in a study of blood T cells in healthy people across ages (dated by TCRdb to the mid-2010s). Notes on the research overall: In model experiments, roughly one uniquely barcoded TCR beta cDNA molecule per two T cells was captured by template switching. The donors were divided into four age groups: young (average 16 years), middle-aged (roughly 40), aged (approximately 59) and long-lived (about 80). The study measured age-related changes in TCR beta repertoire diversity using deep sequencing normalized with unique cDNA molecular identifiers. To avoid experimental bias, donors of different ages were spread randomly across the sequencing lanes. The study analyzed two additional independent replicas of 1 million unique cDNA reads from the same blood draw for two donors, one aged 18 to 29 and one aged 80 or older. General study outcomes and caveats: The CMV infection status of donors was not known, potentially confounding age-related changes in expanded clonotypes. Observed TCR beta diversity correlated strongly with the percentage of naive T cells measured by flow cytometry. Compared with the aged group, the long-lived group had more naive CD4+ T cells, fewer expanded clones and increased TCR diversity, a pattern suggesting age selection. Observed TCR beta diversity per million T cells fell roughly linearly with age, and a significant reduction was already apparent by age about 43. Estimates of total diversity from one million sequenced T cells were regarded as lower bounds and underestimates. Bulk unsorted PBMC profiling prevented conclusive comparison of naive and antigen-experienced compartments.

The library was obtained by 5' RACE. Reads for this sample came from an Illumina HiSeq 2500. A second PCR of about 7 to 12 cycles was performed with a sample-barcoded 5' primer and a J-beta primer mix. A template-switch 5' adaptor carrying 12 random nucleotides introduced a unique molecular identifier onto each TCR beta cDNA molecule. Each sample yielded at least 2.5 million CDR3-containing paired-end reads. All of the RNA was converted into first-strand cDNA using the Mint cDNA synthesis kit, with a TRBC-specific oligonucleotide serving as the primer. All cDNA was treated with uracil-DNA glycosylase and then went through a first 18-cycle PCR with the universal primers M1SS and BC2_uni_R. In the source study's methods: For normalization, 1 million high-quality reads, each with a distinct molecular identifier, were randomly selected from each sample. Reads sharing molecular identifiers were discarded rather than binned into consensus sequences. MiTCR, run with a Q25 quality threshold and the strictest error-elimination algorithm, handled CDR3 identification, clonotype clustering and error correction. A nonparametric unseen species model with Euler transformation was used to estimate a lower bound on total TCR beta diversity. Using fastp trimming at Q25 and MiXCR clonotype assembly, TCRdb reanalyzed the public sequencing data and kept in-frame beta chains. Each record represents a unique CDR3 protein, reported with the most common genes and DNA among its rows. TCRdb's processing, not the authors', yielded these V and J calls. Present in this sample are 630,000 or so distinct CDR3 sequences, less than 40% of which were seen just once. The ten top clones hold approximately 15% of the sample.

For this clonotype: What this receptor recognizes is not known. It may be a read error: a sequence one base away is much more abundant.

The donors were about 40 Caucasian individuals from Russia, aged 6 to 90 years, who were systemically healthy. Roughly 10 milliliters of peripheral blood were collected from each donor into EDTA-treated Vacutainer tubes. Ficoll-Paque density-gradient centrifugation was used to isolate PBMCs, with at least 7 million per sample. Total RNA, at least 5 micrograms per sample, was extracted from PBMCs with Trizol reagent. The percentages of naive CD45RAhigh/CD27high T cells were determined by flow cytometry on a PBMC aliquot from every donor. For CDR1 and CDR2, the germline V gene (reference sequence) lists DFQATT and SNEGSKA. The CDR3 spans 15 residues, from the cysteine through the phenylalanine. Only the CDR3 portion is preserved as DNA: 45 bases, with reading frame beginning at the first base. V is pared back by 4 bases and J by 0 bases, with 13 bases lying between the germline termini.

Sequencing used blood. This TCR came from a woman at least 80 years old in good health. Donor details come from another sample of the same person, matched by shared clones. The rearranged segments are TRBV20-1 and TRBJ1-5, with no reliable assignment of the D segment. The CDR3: CSANAADVSNQPQHF. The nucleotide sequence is TGCAGTGCTAACGCTGCAGACGTTAGCAATCAGCCCCAGCATTTT.